This TCR beta chain was obtained from a study of shared clonotypes between healthy human individuals. General study points: The diversity represented, both genetic and in exposure history, was limited by few donors. At large depth, rarefaction still showed sorted-subset sequencing to be incomplete.

TCRdb's table, derived via immunoSEQ multiplex PCR, lists solely in-frame clones and lacks some. This table has 1,100,000 or so clones, 75% to 85% appearing once. The CDR3 sequence is 14 residues long. The germline V gene has CDR1 SGHDT and CDR2 YYEEEE. With V trimmed by 0 bases and J by 3 bases, 1 base remained unmatched. Note on this clone: Its specificity is unknown.

Sequenced sample: memory CD4+ T cells from PBMCs. Regarding subset: CD45RA-negative fraction. The rearrangement uses TRBV5-6 and TRBJ1-2; 8 bases align to TRBD1. The source of this sequence is a young man in good health. Some clones in this sample may be carry-over from other donors' samples. DNA of the CDR3: TGTGCCAGCAGCTTGGTACAGGGGGACTATGGCTACACCTTC. Amino acid sequence: CASSLVQGDYGYTF.